This is a list of T cell receptor beta chains from one sample in a study of T cells after yellow fever vaccination. TCRdb independently ran MiXCR on the 5' RACE reads; one entry per CDR3 protein. The profile shows 300,000 to 350,000 distinct CDR3 sequences, roughly 4.3% of them singletons. This sample comprised PBMCs, obtained 15 days after the yellow fever booster vaccination. These receptors came from a man between 18 and 35 years old who received the YFV17D yellow fever vaccine. Both conserved end residues are part of each CDR3. A D gene is named only where the DNA matches it firmly. Size is stated for part of the rows, as once, few or many counts, or as a class when the clone is expanded.

NA	TRBJ1-1	TRBV12-5	many	TGTGCTAGTGGTTTGGGGACACTGGAGACTGAAGCTTTCTTT	CASGLGTLETEAFF
NA	TRBJ2-3	TRBV21-1	few	TGTGCCAGCAGCACCCGACAGGGGGCGCGTTACACAGATACGCAGTATTTT	CASSTRQGARYTDTQYF
TRBD1	TRBJ1-6	TRBV20-1	NA	TGCAGTGCTGGACAGGGGGCTAAATGGAATTCACCCCTCCACTTT	CSAGQGAKWNSPLHF
NA	TRBJ2-1	TRBV6-5	many	TGTGCCAGCACCTCACGTTACAATGAGCAGTTCTTC	CASTSRYNEQFF
NA	TRBJ2-7	TRBV7-9	few	TGTGCCAGCAGCTTAATTGTTTCCGGCTTTAACCACGAGCAGTACTTC	CASSLIVSGFNHEQYF
TRBD2	TRBJ2-2	TRBV4-1	many	TGCGCCAGCAGCCAAGCCCCGGGGGGGATCGACGGGGAGCTGTTTTTT	CASSQAPGGIDGELFF
NA	TRBJ2-1	TRBV4-3	NA	TGCGCCAGCAGCCCAGCATCAGGGGGGGGCTACAATGAGCAGTTCTTC	CASSPASGGGYNEQFF
TRBD1	TRBJ1-2	TRBV7-9	few	TGTGCCAGCAGCTCATCGGGACAGGGCAAGGGCTACACCTTC	CASSSSGQGKGYTF
NA	TRBJ2-2	TRBV7-3	many	TGTGCCAGCAGCTTAAGGGGGCAGGGCACCGGGGAGCTGTTTTTT	CASSLRGQGTGELFF
TRBD2	TRBJ2-1	TRBV29-1	many	TGCAGCGTTGACCGTAGCGGGTCCTACAATGAGCAGTTCTTC	CSVDRSGSYNEQFF
NA	TRBJ1-1	TRBV6-2/TRBV6-3	NA	TGTGCCAGCAGCAACACTGGACGGGGCGCTTTCTTT	CASSNTGRGAFF
NA	TRBJ1-4	TRBV29-1	many	TGCAGCGTCATCGACAGGTTGGGGGAAAAACTGTTTTTT	CSVIDRLGEKLFF
TRBD2	TRBJ2-3	TRBV4-3	many	TGCGCCAGCAGCCAAGAAGGCCTAGCGGGGGGGCAGAATTCAGATACGCAGTATTTT	CASSQEGLAGGQNSDTQYF
NA	TRBJ2-7	TRBV11-2	NA	TGTGCCAGCAGCTTAGAAGCCAGGGACAACGAGCAGTACTTC	CASSLEARDNEQYF
NA	TRBJ1-4	TRBV28	many	TGTGCCAGCAGTTCAAGGGACGCAACTAATGAAAAACTGTTTTTT	CASSSRDATNEKLFF
TRBD1	TRBJ1-5	TRBV20-1	many	TGCAGTGCTAGCCCCTACAGGGGAAATCAGCCCCAGCATTTT	CSASPYRGNQPQHF
TRBD1	TRBJ1-2	TRBV7-2	many	TGTGCCAGCAGCCCTGGGACAGGAAGAGGCTACACCTTC	CASSPGTGRGYTF
TRBD1	TRBJ1-2	TRBV12-3/TRBV12-4	many	TGTGCCAGCAGTCCTACGTCCGGGACAGGGCCTGGCTACACCTTC	CASSPTSGTGPGYTF
NA	TRBJ2-1	TRBV18	many	TGTGCCAGCTCACCAAAGTTTCTCCAGGAGCAGTTCTTC	CASSPKFLQEQFF
TRBD1	TRBJ1-2	TRBV12-3/TRBV12-4	many	TGTGCCAGCAGCCGACTACAGGGGGCGGGTGGCTACACCTTC	CASSRLQGAGGYTF
NA	TRBJ2-3	TRBV20-1	many	TGCAGTGCAACACCCCCCCGGCCGGGACTGCCTCGGGATACGCAGTATTTT	CSATPPRPGLPRDTQYF
TRBD1	TRBJ1-5	TRBV19	few	TGTGCCAGTAGCTGGGACAGGGGGAGCAATCAGCCCCAGCATTTT	CASSWDRGSNQPQHF
NA	TRBJ1-1	TRBV6-5	many	TGTGCCAGCATCAGCCCCGGGATGAACACTGAAGCTTTCTTT	CASISPGMNTEAFF
NA	TRBJ2-5	TRBV2	many	TGTGCCAGCAGCGCGGGGTCGGAGACCCAGTACTTC	CASSAGSETQYF
TRBD1	TRBJ1-2	TRBV30	NA	TGTGCCTTAGACCCGGACAGGGACTATGGCTACACCTTC	CALDPDRDYGYTF
NA	TRBJ1-5	TRBV7-6	NA	TGTGCCAGCAGCTTAGCGGACAGAGCAAGGTCACCCCAGCATTTT	CASSLADRARSPQHF